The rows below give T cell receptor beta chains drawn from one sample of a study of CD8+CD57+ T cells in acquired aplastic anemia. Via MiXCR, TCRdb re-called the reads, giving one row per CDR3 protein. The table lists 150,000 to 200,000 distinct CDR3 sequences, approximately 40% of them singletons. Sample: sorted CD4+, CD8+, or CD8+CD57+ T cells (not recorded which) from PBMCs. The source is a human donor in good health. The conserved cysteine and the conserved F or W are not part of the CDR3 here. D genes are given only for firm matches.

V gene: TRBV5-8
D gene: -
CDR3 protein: ATSAETGANVLT

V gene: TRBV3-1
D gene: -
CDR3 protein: ASSQDPGSRGRLTQY

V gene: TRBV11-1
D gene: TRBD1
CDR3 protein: ASRPAGGAEIAQY

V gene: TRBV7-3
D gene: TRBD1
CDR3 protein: ASSPDRESSYT

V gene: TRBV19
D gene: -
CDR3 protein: ASSIWQNTDTQY

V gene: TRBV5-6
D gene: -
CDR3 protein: ASSADTGTGELF

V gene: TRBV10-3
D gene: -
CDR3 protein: AISESIAWQPQH

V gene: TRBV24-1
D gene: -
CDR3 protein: ATSEPGNQPQH

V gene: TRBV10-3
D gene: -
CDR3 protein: AISELGQYNQPQH

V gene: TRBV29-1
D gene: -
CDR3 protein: SVARAYNEQF

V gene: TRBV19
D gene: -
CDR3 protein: ASSTGEGETQY

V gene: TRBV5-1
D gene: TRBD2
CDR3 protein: ASSQPTSGGRAEQF

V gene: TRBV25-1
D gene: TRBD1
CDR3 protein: ASSDPRQGDQPQH

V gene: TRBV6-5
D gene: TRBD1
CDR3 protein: ASSYYHDRGGRQETQY

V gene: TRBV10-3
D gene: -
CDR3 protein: ASSEWGGGNQPQH

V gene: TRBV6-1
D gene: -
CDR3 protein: ASSTFPLKQY

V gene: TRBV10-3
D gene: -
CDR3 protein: AISTGEGEQY

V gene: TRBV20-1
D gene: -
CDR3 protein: SARRVRTAALYEQY

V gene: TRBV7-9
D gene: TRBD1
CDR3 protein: ASTDREAF

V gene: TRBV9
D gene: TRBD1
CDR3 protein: ASSADRGLGNTIY

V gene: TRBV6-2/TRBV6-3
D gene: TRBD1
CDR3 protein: ASRLGQGLTDTQY

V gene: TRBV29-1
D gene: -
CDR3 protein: SAGAGFGSYEQY

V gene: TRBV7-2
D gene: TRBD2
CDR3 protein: ASSLSAGGPHFYEQY

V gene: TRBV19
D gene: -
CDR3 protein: ASSSMGSGELF

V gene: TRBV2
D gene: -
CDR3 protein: ASSDEGNSPLH

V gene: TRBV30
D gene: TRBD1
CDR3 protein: AWRDTGTGLNEQF

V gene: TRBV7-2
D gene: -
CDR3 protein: ASSLDSRSGSTTNTEAF

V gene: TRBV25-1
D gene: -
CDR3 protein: ASATLGGELF

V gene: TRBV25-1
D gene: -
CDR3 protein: ASSDARGGLDYGYT